A selection of T cell receptor beta chains follows, all from one sample in a study of cytomegalovirus exposure and HLA in healthy donors. Assay: immunoSEQ multiplex PCR; the TCRdb copy retains only in-frame clones and omits some. The sample has some 140,000 clones. Source material: PBMCs. The receptors come from a middle-aged woman in good health and CMV-seronegative. CDR3s include the opening cysteine and the closing phenylalanine or tryptophan. The order of the fields is D gene, V gene, J gene, CDR3 protein, CDR3 DNA. A D gene is named only where the DNA matches it firmly.

d_gene: TRBD1
v_gene: TRBV7-9
j_gene: TRBJ1-5
CDR3aa: CASTATGASHQPQHF
CDR3nt: TGTGCCAGCACAGCGACAGGGGCATCTCATCAGCCCCAGCATTTT

d_gene: NA
v_gene: TRBV6-5
j_gene: TRBJ1-2
CDR3aa: CASSYSGGQNYGYTF
CDR3nt: TGTGCCAGCAGTTACTCCGGGGGGCAGAACTATGGCTACACCTTC

d_gene: TRBD2
v_gene: TRBV7-9
j_gene: TRBJ2-1
CDR3aa: CASSSSGGAREQFF
CDR3nt: TGTGCCAGCAGCTCTAGCGGGGGGGCGAGGGAGCAGTTCTTC

d_gene: NA
v_gene: TRBV5-1
j_gene: TRBJ2-7
CDR3aa: CASNRGTPTTYEQYF
CDR3nt: TGCGCCAGTAACCGCGGGACTCCAACGACCTACGAGCAGTACTTC

d_gene: NA
v_gene: TRBV7-8
j_gene: TRBJ2-3
CDR3aa: CASSSQRVASTDTQYF
CDR3nt: TGTGCCAGCAGCTCTCAGCGGGTTGCTAGCACAGATACGCAGTATTTT

d_gene: NA
v_gene: TRBV7-2
j_gene: TRBJ2-1
CDR3aa: CASGSQGMGEQFF
CDR3nt: TGTGCCAGCGGGTCGCAGGGGATGGGTGAGCAGTTCTTC

d_gene: TRBD2
v_gene: TRBV7-9
j_gene: TRBJ2-3
CDR3aa: CASSLAGGDTQYF
CDR3nt: TGTGCCAGCAGCTTAGCGGGGGGGGATACGCAGTATTTT

d_gene: NA
v_gene: TRBV28
j_gene: TRBJ2-7
CDR3aa: CASSSGSPKYF
CDR3nt: TGTGCCAGCAGTTCGGGTTCACCCAAGTACTTC

d_gene: TRBD1
v_gene: TRBV18
j_gene: TRBJ1-5
CDR3aa: CASSPLAGQGNQPQHF
CDR3nt: TGTGCCAGCTCACCACTTGCGGGACAGGGTAATCAGCCCCAGCATTTT

d_gene: TRBD1
v_gene: TRBV25-1
j_gene: TRBJ1-6
CDR3aa: CASSHLDRDNSPLHF
CDR3nt: TGTGCCAGCAGCCACCTCGACAGGGATAATTCACCCCTCCACTTT

d_gene: NA
v_gene: TRBV19
j_gene: TRBJ1-5
CDR3aa: CASIAGGRGDNQPQHF
CDR3nt: TGTGCCAGTATAGCTGGGGGCAGGGGTGACAATCAGCCCCAGCATTTT

d_gene: NA
v_gene: TRBV5-1
j_gene: TRBJ1-5
CDR3aa: CASSLQGYSNQPQHF
CDR3nt: TGCGCCAGCAGCTTGCAGGGTTATAGCAATCAGCCCCAGCATTTT

d_gene: TRBD2
v_gene: TRBV7-2
j_gene: TRBJ2-7
CDR3aa: CASSSVAGYEQYF
CDR3nt: TGTGCCAGCAGCTCCGTAGCGGGCTACGAGCAGTACTTC

d_gene: NA
v_gene: TRBV19
j_gene: TRBJ1-1
CDR3aa: CASSIDPPGGGGTEAFF
CDR3nt: TGTGCCAGTAGTATAGACCCTCCTGGGGGCGGGGGCACTGAAGCTTTCTTT

d_gene: TRBD1
v_gene: TRBV4-1
j_gene: TRBJ1-6
CDR3aa: CASSQVSGTDNSPLHF
CDR3nt: TGCGCCAGCAGCCAAGTGTCCGGGACAGATAATTCACCCCTCCACTTT

d_gene: NA
v_gene: TRBV6-1
j_gene: TRBJ1-6
CDR3aa: CASSETGGDSPLHF
CDR3nt: TGTGCCAGCAGTGAGACGGGGGGGGATTCACCCCTCCACTTT

d_gene: NA
v_gene: TRBV29-1
j_gene: TRBJ1-1
CDR3aa: CSVDGGADTEAFF
CDR3nt: TGCAGCGTTGATGGGGGGGCTGATACTGAAGCTTTCTTT

d_gene: NA
v_gene: TRBV14
j_gene: TRBJ1-2
CDR3aa: CASSQANYGYTF
CDR3nt: TGTGCCAGCAGCCAAGCGAACTATGGCTACACCTTC

d_gene: NA
v_gene: TRBV19
j_gene: TRBJ1-1
CDR3aa: CASSIDGNTEAFF
CDR3nt: TGTGCCAGTAGTATAGATGGCAACACTGAAGCTTTCTTT

d_gene: TRBD1
v_gene: TRBV6-5
j_gene: TRBJ1-2
CDR3aa: CASSYPGGGYTF
CDR3nt: TGTGCCAGCAGTTACCCAGGGGGTGGCTACACCTTC

d_gene: TRBD1
v_gene: TRBV14
j_gene: TRBJ1-2
CDR3aa: CASSPRTGDGYTF
CDR3nt: TGTGCCAGCAGCCCCCGGACAGGGGACGGCTACACCTTC

d_gene: NA
v_gene: TRBV5-1
j_gene: TRBJ1-1
CDR3aa: CASSLPRNTEAFF
CDR3nt: TGCGCCAGCAGCTTACCCAGGAACACTGAAGCTTTCTTT

d_gene: NA
v_gene: TRBV6-5
j_gene: TRBJ2-1
CDR3aa: CASNPSSYNEQFF
CDR3nt: TGTGCCAGCAATCCGAGCTCCTACAATGAGCAGTTCTTC

d_gene: NA
v_gene: TRBV5-4
j_gene: TRBJ1-4
CDR3aa: CASSLEGTNEKLFF
CDR3nt: TGTGCCAGCAGCCTGGAGGGGACTAATGAAAAACTGTTTTTT

d_gene: TRBD2
v_gene: TRBV7-3
j_gene: TRBJ2-1
CDR3aa: CASSFGLAGSSYNEQFF
CDR3nt: TGTGCCAGCAGCTTCGGGTTAGCGGGGAGCTCCTACAATGAGCAGTTCTTC

d_gene: TRBD1
v_gene: TRBV11-2
j_gene: TRBJ1-1
CDR3aa: CASSYVRGLAPEAFF
CDR3nt: TGTGCCAGCAGCTACGTCAGGGGGCTTGCACCTGAAGCTTTCTTT

d_gene: TRBD1
v_gene: TRBV6-5
j_gene: TRBJ2-3
CDR3aa: CASSYSNQGADTQYF
CDR3nt: TGTGCCAGCAGTTACTCGAACCAGGGGGCAGATACGCAGTATTTT

d_gene: NA
v_gene: TRBV5-4
j_gene: TRBJ2-6
CDR3aa: CASSSGIAGANVLTF
CDR3nt: TGTGCCAGCAGCTCAGGGATTGCTGGGGCCAACGTCCTGACTTTC

d_gene: NA
v_gene: TRBV5-6
j_gene: TRBJ1-1
CDR3aa: CASSIGGAENTEAFF
CDR3nt: TGTGCCAGCAGCATCGGGGGGGCTGAGAACACTGAAGCTTTCTTT

d_gene: NA
v_gene: TRBV19
j_gene: TRBJ1-5
CDR3aa: CASSPDTRRNQPQHF
CDR3nt: TGTGCCAGTAGTCCCGACACCCGAAGGAATCAGCCCCAGCATTTT

d_gene: NA
v_gene: TRBV4-3
j_gene: TRBJ2-1
CDR3aa: CASSQGAGLQFF
CDR3nt: TGCGCCAGCAGCCAAGGGGCTGGGCTGCAGTTCTTC

d_gene: NA
v_gene: TRBV6-1
j_gene: TRBJ2-6
CDR3aa: CASSEGGSGANVLTF
CDR3nt: TGTGCCAGCAGTGAAGGAGGCTCTGGGGCCAACGTCCTGACTTTC

d_gene: NA
v_gene: TRBV5-1
j_gene: TRBJ1-2
CDR3aa: CASSYSPREGVYGYTF
CDR3nt: TGCGCCAGCAGCTATAGCCCCAGGGAGGGGGTCTATGGCTACACCTTC

d_gene: NA
v_gene: TRBV10-1
j_gene: TRBJ2-1
CDR3aa: CASSESSGGLYNEQFF
CDR3nt: TGCGCCAGCAGTGAGTCGTCGGGGGGCCTTTACAATGAGCAGTTCTTC

d_gene: NA
v_gene: TRBV5-1
j_gene: TRBJ1-1
CDR3aa: CASSAGGGHTEAFF
CDR3nt: TGCGCCAGCAGCGCGGGGGGGGGACACACTGAAGCTTTCTTT

d_gene: TRBD2
v_gene: TRBV9
j_gene: TRBJ2-5
CDR3aa: CASSPGLAGPQKTQYF
CDR3nt: TGTGCCAGCAGCCCGGGACTAGCGGGGCCCCAAAAGACCCAGTACTTC

d_gene: TRBD1
v_gene: TRBV7-3
j_gene: TRBJ1-2
CDR3aa: CASSLSGTGAYGYTF
CDR3nt: TGTGCCAGCAGCTTATCTGGGACAGGGGCTTATGGCTACACCTTC

d_gene: TRBD2
v_gene: TRBV4-1
j_gene: TRBJ2-1
CDR3aa: CASSQDSSLAGAVFF
CDR3nt: TGCGCCAGCAGCCAAGATTCGTCCCTAGCGGGGGCCGTTTTCTTC